These 30 T cell receptor beta chains share one sample of origin, sequenced in a study of shared clonotypes between healthy human individuals. Here immunoSEQ multiplex PCR was the method, and the copy in TCRdb shows in-frame clones only, minus some. Altogether approximately 500,000 clones are present, around 96% being singletons, with the ten largest covering 0.055% to 0.075%. The sample consisted of naive CD4+ T cells sorted from blood. Regarding subset: CD45RA+ positively selected. The origin of the receptors is a woman aged 30 to 39 in good health.

V usage is TRBV28 and J usage is TRBJ1-2, with 9 bases that match TRBD1. Per germline, CDR1 MDHEN and CDR2 SYDVKM. Losses at the gene ends were 8 bases for V and 5 bases for J; bases not matched to a gene: 9. The CDR3 extends over 14 amino acids. The CDR3 spells CASQRTGASYGYTF. Here the CDR3 DNA reads TGTGCCAGCCAAAGGACAGGGGCCTCATATGGCTACACCTTC.

The gene calls are TRBV4-1 and TRBJ2-7; the match to TRBD1 covers 9 bases. V lost 0 bases and J lost 8; bases outside the gene matches: 5. The V gene's germline CDR1 is MGHRA and CDR2 YSYEKL. The CDR3 sequence is 14 residues long. The CDR3 loop is CASSQEGTGLKQYF. CDR3 DNA sequence: TGCGCCAGCAGCCAAGAAGGGACAGGGTTGAAGCAGTACTTC.

CDR3 in amino acids: CASSRTREAHEQYF. The CDR3 DNA is TGTGCCAGCAGCCGGACACGAGAGGCCCACGAGCAGTACTTC. The V and J genes are TRBV28 and TRBJ2-7, with a weak D call TRBD1 (5 bases). V lost 6 bases, J lost 5 bases, and 17 bases lay in between. Germline V gene sequence: CDR1 MDHEN, CDR2 SYDVKM. The CDR3 loop spans 14 amino acids.

V gene TRBV19 combines with J gene TRBJ2-2; the D gene is possibly TRBD1 (6 bases). This CDR3 is built from 15 residues. V dropped 7 bases and J dropped 0 bases, with 12 bases sitting between them. In germline, CDR1 is LNHDA, CDR2 SQIVND (reference sequence). CDR3 DNA sequence: TGTGCCAGTATTAGAGGACAGACGAACACCGGGGAGCTGTTTTTT. Translating it yields CASIRGQTNTGELFF. The variable domain in full, completed from reference TRBV19 and TRBJ2-2, reads DGGITQSPKYLFRKEGQNVTLSCEQNLNHDAMYWYRQDPGQGLRLIYYSQIVNDFQKGDIAEGYSVSREKKESFPLTVTSAQKNPTAFYLCASIRGQTNTGELFFGEGSRLTVL.

The DNA of the CDR3 is TGTGCCAGTAGACGTGGACACCTTTCAATGAACACTGAAGCTTTCTTT. Its translation is CASRRGHLSMNTEAFF. This sequence joins TRBV19 and TRBJ1-1; weak D call: TRBD1 (5 bases). Per germline, CDR1 LNHDA and CDR2 SQIVND (reference sequence). The CDR3 extends over 16 amino acids. Trimming took off 6 bases at V and 0 bases at J, with 17 bases between the two ends.

The V gene is TRBV15, the J gene TRBJ2-7, with TRBD2 matching over 9 bases. Looked up from germline, CDR1 is LNHNV and CDR2 is YYDKDF (reference sequence). V lost 0 bases, J lost 4 bases, and 7 bases stayed unmatched. The CDR3 is 16 amino acids. Here the CDR3 reads CATSRDLVAGEYEQYF. The CDR3 DNA reads as TGTGCCACCAGCAGAGATCTGGTAGCGGGAGAGTACGAGCAGTACTTC.

The rearrangement uses TRBV6-5 and TRBJ2-1, with D perhaps TRBD2 (6 bases). This CDR3 is built from 11 residues. In germline, CDR1 is MNHEY, CDR2 SVGAGI. Trimming pared 4 bases from V and 11 bases from J, leaving 9 bases between. CDR3 sequence (DNA): TGTGCCAGCAGTTTTGGGGGGAAGCAGTTCTTC. Translated, it gives CASSFGGKQFF.

The chain employs TRBV29-1 and TRBJ1-5; no reliable D call. Germline V gene sequence: CDR1 SQVTM, CDR2 ANQGSEA. CDR3 size: 13 residues. Trimming shortened V by 4 bases and J by 4 bases, and 11 bases separated the two germline ends. The CDR3 is CSVAQVPNQPQHF. CDR3 sequence (DNA): TGCAGCGTTGCCCAGGTCCCTAATCAGCCCCAGCATTTT.

The chain couples TRBV18 to TRBJ1-1; D ambiguous. Germline values: CDR1 KGHSH, CDR2 LQKENI. Trimming took 3 bases from V and 11 from J, leaving 13 bases between them. CDR3 length: 12 amino acids. CDR3 coding DNA: TGTGCCAGCTCACCTCCGGAGACGGAGGCTTTCTTT. Translating gives CASSPPETEAFF.

The rearrangement joins TRBV7-7 to TRBJ1-1, with TRBD1 matching 7 bases. The CDR3 runs 13 residues. Unmatched junction bases numbered 5, after V lost 4 bases and J lost 6 bases. Germline values: CDR1 SSHAT, CDR2 FNYEAQ (reference sequence). CDR3 protein: CASSSGGLSEAFF. CDR3 nucleotide sequence: TGTGCCAGCAGCTCAGGGGGTTTATCTGAAGCTTTCTTT. The full variable domain, its missing parts supplied by reference TRBV7-7 and TRBJ1-1, is GAGVSQSPRYKVTKRGQDVTLRCDPISSHATLYWYQQALGQGPEFLTYFNYEAQPDKSGLPSDRFSAERPEGSISTLTIQRTEQRDSAMYRCASSSGGLSEAFFGQGTRLTVV.

J is TRBJ2-7 and V is TRBV11-2; 11 nucleotides agree with TRBD2. This CDR3 contains 16 residues. The V gene's germline CDR1 is SGHAT and CDR2 FQNNGV. The V segment lost 4 bases and the J segment 0 bases; nucleotides outside the gene matches: 5. CDR3 amino acids: CASSSKGLADSYEQYF. The CDR3 DNA reads as TGTGCCAGCAGCTCCAAGGGACTAGCGGACTCCTACGAGCAGTACTTC. Based on the CDR3 plus reference TRBV11-2 and TRBJ2-7, the full variable domain is EAGVAQSPRYKIIEKRQSVAFWCNPISGHATLYWYQQILGQGPKLLIQFQNNGVVDDSQLPKDRFSAERLKGVDSTLKIQPAKLEDSAVYLCASSSKGLADSYEQYFGPGTRLTVT.

This clone was seen once. The chain couples TRBV2 to TRBJ1-1, with D maybe TRBD1 (6 bases). The germline V gene encodes CDR1 SNHLY and CDR2 FYNNEI. CDR3 length equals 13 residues. V shed 5 bases and J shed 9 bases, with 16 bases lying between them. The CDR3 reads CASSLEDSNKAFF. The CDR3 DNA is TGTGCCAGCAGTTTGGAGGACAGTAATAAAGCTTTCTTT.

Here the CDR3 reads CASSQEVTSGTNTGELFF. In DNA, the CDR3 is TGCGCCAGCAGCCAAGAAGTAACTAGCGGGACGAACACCGGGGAGCTGTTTTTT. This rearrangement joins TRBV4-1 to TRBJ2-2, with 10 positions matching TRBD2. The trim removed 0 bases at V and 0 bases at J, leaving 4 bases unmatched. CDR1 is MGHRA and CDR2 is YSYEKL in the germline V gene. The CDR3 has 18 amino acids.

The V call is TRBV6-5, the J call TRBJ2-6; D uncertain. This CDR3 has 16 amino acids. Looked up from germline, CDR1 is MNHEY and CDR2 is SVGAGI. The V end lost 4 bases, the J end lost 0 bases, and 10 bases lay between the germline ends. CDR3 loop: CASSFKWASGANVLTF. DNA of the CDR3: TGTGCCAGCAGTTTCAAATGGGCCTCTGGGGCCAACGTCCTGACTTTC.

The rearrangement joins TRBV6-6 to TRBJ1-1; D not certain. The length of the CDR3 is 12 residues. The V and J ends lost 6 bases and 5 bases respectively, with 10 bases between them. Germline V gene data show CDR1 as MNHNY and CDR2 as SVGAGI (reference sequence). CDR3 sequence reads: CASSPASTEAFF. The CDR3 nucleotides read TGTGCCAGCAGCCCAGCGAGTACTGAAGCTTTCTTT.

The CDR3 coding sequence is TGTGCCAGCAGTGTGGAAACAGCCTATTCACCCCTCCACTTT. Translated, it gives CASSVETAYSPLHF. The V gene is TRBV2, the J gene TRBJ1-6; D is unclear. Deletions cut 4 bases from V and 8 bases from J, with 12 bases between. Germline values: CDR1 SNHLY, CDR2 FYNNEI. CDR3 length equals 14 residues.

J is TRBJ2-7 and V is TRBV11-2; 8 bases agree with TRBD1. Germline V lookup: CDR1 SGHAT, CDR2 FQNNGV. V shed 1 base, J shed 4 bases, and the junction held 12 bases outside the gene matches. CDR3 length equals 17 residues. CDR3 region: CASSLGPARQGAYEQYF. In nucleotides, the CDR3 is TGTGCCAGCAGCTTAGGCCCCGCCCGGCAGGGGGCGTACGAGCAGTACTTC.

CDR3 DNA sequence: TGTGCCAGCAGTTTAGTTAGGGCTACGGGAAACACCATATATTTT. This gives the protein CASSLVRATGNTIYF. The J gene is TRBJ1-3, the V gene TRBV28; no clear D. The CDR3 contains 15 residues. The ends were cut back, 2 bases at V and 4 bases at J, with 12 bases in the middle. The germline CDR1 and CDR2 sequences are MDHEN and SYDVKM.

The J gene is TRBJ1-2, the V gene TRBV10-2, with D unresolved. Trimming took 6 bases from V and 8 from J, leaving 16 bases between them. This CDR3 comprises 13 residues. Germline loops: CDR1 WSHSY, CDR2 SAAADI. CDR3 bases: TGCGCCAGCAGGTTTGGAGGGCGTGAGGGCTACACCTTC. This sequence encodes CASRFGGREGYTF.

CDR3 nucleotides: TGTGCCAGCAGCAACTATTACGGGCTCTCCTACAATGAGCAGTTCTTC. Its translation: CASSNYYGLSYNEQFF. This chain links TRBV11-2 with TRBJ2-1; D ambiguous. The CDR3 is 16 residues long. Germline CDR1 reads SGHAT; CDR2 reads FQNNGV. The V and J ends lost 5 bases and 0 bases respectively, with 14 bases between them. Supplemented by reference TRBV11-2 and TRBJ2-1, the full variable domain reads EAGVAQSPRYKIIEKRQSVAFWCNPISGHATLYWYQQILGQGPKLLIQFQNNGVVDDSQLPKDRFSAERLKGVDSTLKIQPAKLEDSAVYLCASSNYYGLSYNEQFFGPGTRLTVL.

V is TRBV28 and J is TRBJ1-2, with a tentative D call TRBD1 (6 bases). Between the trimmed V and J ends, which lost 2 bases and 3 bases, there was a span of 16 bases. Per the germline V gene, CDR1 is MDHEN and CDR2 is SYDVKM. There are 16 residues in the CDR3. CDR3 nucleotides: TGTGCCAGCAGTTTAAATCCTTACAGGGCGGACTATGGCTACACCTTC. Amino acid sequence: CASSLNPYRADYGYTF.

The V call is TRBV7-2, the J call TRBJ2-7, with D perhaps TRBD1 (7 bases). The V end lost 2 bases, the J end lost 6 bases, and 17 bases lay between the germline ends. The CDR3 runs 15 residues. CDR1 is SGHTA and CDR2 is FQGNSA in the germline V gene. The CDR3 nucleotides read TGTGCCAGCAGCTTATCAGGGGGGAGTAGTGGCGAGCAGTACTTC. It encodes CASSLSGGSSGEQYF.

This chain joins TRBV6-4 and TRBJ2-5, with 8 positions matching TRBD2. The CDR3 contains 17 residues. Trimming removed 8 bases from V and 5 bases from J; junction bases left unmatched: 19. The germline V gene has CDR1 MRHNA and CDR2 SNTAGT. CDR3 residues: CASPPGGGQLEGETQYF. CDR3 DNA sequence: TGTGCCAGCCCGCCCGGGGGGGGCCAGCTTGAGGGGGAGACCCAGTACTTC.

V usage is TRBV11-2 and J usage is TRBJ2-7, with TRBD2 matching over 9 bases. The CDR3 sequence is 15 residues long. The V gene end was trimmed by 1 base and the J gene end by 0 bases; junction bases not matched to a gene: 1. The germline V gene encodes CDR1 SGHAT and CDR2 FQNNGV. The CDR3 sequence: CASSLVAGVSYEQYF. CDR3 bases: TGTGCCAGCAGCTTAGTAGCGGGAGTCTCCTACGAGCAGTACTTC.

The chain recombines TRBV21-1 with TRBJ2-7. TRBV21-1 is a pseudogene locus. CDR3 length: 14 amino acids. The CDR3 reads CASSTNRTPYEQYF. The CDR3 nucleotides read TGTGCCAGCAGCACAAACAGGACTCCCTACGAGCAGTACTTC.

V is TRBV6-5 and J is TRBJ1-1; maybe TRBD1 (6 bases). Germline assignment: CDR1 MNHEY and CDR2 SVGAGI. The CDR3 extends over 13 amino acids. V lost 2 bases to trimming and J lost 7 bases, with 11 bases between them. Written as DNA, the CDR3 is TGTGCCAGCAGTTACGGGGGGCATGTTGAAGCTTTCTTT. Translation: CASSYGGHVEAFF.

The chain links TRBV21-1 to TRBJ2-7; no check of the table's D call, TRBD2, against the DNA was made. TRBV21-1 is labeled a pseudogene. CDR3 length equals 17 residues. In DNA, the CDR3 is TGTGCCAGCAGCCAAAAAACCCCGGGACTAGCGGCCTACGAGCAGTACTTC. Amino acid sequence: CASSQKTPGLAAYEQYF.

The chain employs TRBV28 and TRBJ2-4; D possibly corresponds to TRBD1 (6 bases). V shed 5 bases and J shed 7 bases, with 15 bases lying between them. Germline CDR1 is MDHEN and CDR2 is SYDVKM. The CDR3 extends over 14 amino acids. The CDR3: CASSPPDRVNIQYF. The CDR3 nucleotides read TGTGCCAGCAGTCCCCCGGACAGAGTGAACATTCAGTACTTC.

V gene TRBV28 combines with J gene TRBJ1-5, with TRBD1 matching over 8 bases. Trimming took 1 base from V and 0 from J; bases not matched to a gene: 17. Germline CDR1 reads MDHEN; CDR2 reads SYDVKM. There are 21 residues in the CDR3. The DNA for the CDR3 is TGTGCCAGCAGTTTATTCCCCGGACAGGGAAAACCTGCTTATAGCAATCAGCCCCAGCATTTT. Translated: CASSLFPGQGKPAYSNQPQHF.

The V and J genes are TRBV6-6 and TRBJ2-7; no reliable D call. CDR3 length: 12 residues. V dropped 8 bases and J dropped 2 bases, with 10 bases sitting between them. Germline V gene sequence: CDR1 MNHNY, CDR2 SVGAGI (reference sequence). Here the CDR3 reads CASATGTYEQYF. The CDR3 coding sequence is TGTGCCAGCGCAACCGGAACCTACGAGCAGTACTTC.